These 19 T cell receptor beta chains came from one sample sequenced in a study of T cells in Graves' hyperthyroidism and ophthalmopathy. The TCR beta CDR3 regions underwent amplification using RNA transcripts as the source. In the first-round RT-PCR of the TCR CDR3, the HTBI primer set was used. TCRdb reanalysed the multiplex PCR reads using MiXCR and keeps one entry per CDR3 protein. The profile covers around 290,000 distinct CDR3 sequences, with 15% to 20% appearing a single time and roughly 50% taken by the ten largest. The specimen sequenced was blood. The receptors come from a woman in her sixties with Graves' ophthalmopathy.

With regard to this clonotype: The conserved phenylalanine or tryptophan is not found at the CDR3 terminus, so this likely reflects a read error. J is TRBJ2-3 and V is TRBV5-1, with TRBD2 identical over 9 bases. The junction had 10 bases not matched to a gene; V was cut back by 0 bases and J by 2 bases. Germline V gene sequence: CDR1 SGHRS, CDR2 YFSETQ. This CDR3 is built from 18 residues. In DNA, the CDR3 is TGCGCCAGCAGCTTGGGAGCAGGGACTAGCATCAACACAGATACGCAGTATCTT. It yields the protein CASSLGAGTSINTDTQYL.

This clonotype has ten or more counts. This chain joins TRBV18 and TRBJ1-2; D is possibly TRBD1 (5 bases). This CDR3 has 13 residues. The germline V gene has CDR1 KGHSH and CDR2 LQKENI. V dropped 3 bases and J dropped 6 bases, with 11 bases sitting between them. CDR3 sequence: CASSPSGINGYTF. The CDR3 bases are TGTGCCAGCTCACCCTCAGGGATAAATGGCTACACCTTC.

This clonotype was recorded many times. The chain links TRBV28 to TRBJ1-2, with D perhaps matching TRBD1 (5 bases). Trimming left V 4 bases short and J 2 bases short, with 11 bases between. This CDR3 spans 14 amino acids. Germline loops: CDR1 MDHEN, CDR2 SYDVKM. The CDR3 sequence: CASSWDQRNYGYTF. CDR3 bases: TGTGCCAGCAGTTGGGACCAAAGGAACTATGGCTACACCTTC.

To note about this clonotype: A junction end diverges from the germline sequence, so it may reflect a read error. The CDR3 coding sequence is TGTGCCGGCAGTGGCGGACAGGATCAGCCCCAGCATTTT. Its protein product is CAGSGGQDQPQHF. J is TRBJ1-5 and V is TRBV6-1; 7 nucleotides line up with TRBD1. This CDR3 is 13 amino acids long. Germline V gene sequence: CDR1 MNHNS, CDR2 SASEGT.

This clonotype was seen many times. J is TRBJ2-3 and V is TRBV12-3 or TRBV12-4, with 11 bases fitting TRBD2. This CDR3 is 18 amino acids long. With V trimmed by 3 bases and J by 3 bases, 11 bases remained unmatched. The CDR3 loop is CASSLSLTSGDRTDTQYF. DNA of the CDR3: TGTGCCAGCAGTTTGTCTCTGACTAGCGGGGACAGGACAGATACGCAGTATTTT.

The V gene is TRBV6-6, the J gene TRBJ1-2; maybe TRBD1 (6 bases). Germline CDR1 is MNHNY and CDR2 is SVGAGI (reference sequence). The CDR3 spans 20 residues. Between the trimmed V and J ends, which lost 2 bases and 4 bases, there was a span of 29 bases. CDR3 residues: CASSYLRTEGFLGTFYGYTF. In DNA form, the CDR3 reads TGTGCCAGCAGTTACCTCCGGACAGAAGGCTTTCTGGGCACCTTCTATGGCTACACCTTC.

The chain employs TRBV5-1 and TRBJ1-3, with 7 bases matching TRBD1. From germline, CDR1 is SGHRS and CDR2 YFSETQ. CDR3 length equals 15 residues. With V trimmed by 1 base and J by 4 bases, 5 bases remained unmatched. This CDR3 reads CASSLTGTVGNTIYF. The CDR3 coding sequence is TGCGCCAGCAGCTTGACCGGGACAGTCGGAAACACCATATATTTT.

This clonotype was counted many times. The J gene is TRBJ2-5, the V gene TRBV7-9; D gene uncertain. Germline V CDR1 and CDR2: SEHNR, FQNEAQ (reference sequence). CDR3 length equals 13 residues. The germline V and J ends were trimmed by 4 bases and 0 bases, with 6 bases remaining between them. CDR3 region: CASSYRDQETQYF. DNA for the CDR3: TGTGCCAGCAGCTACCGGGACCAAGAGACCCAGTACTTC.

A few counts support this clonotype. The CDR3 loop reads CSARTGSSYNEQFF. Here the CDR3 DNA reads TGCAGTGCTAGAACAGGGAGCTCCTACAATGAGCAGTTCTTC. V and J are TRBV20-1 and TRBJ2-1, with D maybe TRBD1 (6 bases). Germline CDR1 is DFQATT and CDR2 is SNEGSKA (reference sequence). CDR3 length: 14 amino acids. Trimming pared 2 bases from V and 0 bases from J, leaving 8 bases between.

This clonotype was detected many times. The rearrangement uses TRBV20-1 and TRBJ1-1, with D perhaps matching TRBD1 (5 bases). Germline V gene lookup returns CDR1 DFQATT and CDR2 SNEGSKA (reference sequence). The CDR3 is 13 residues long. Deletions cut 2 bases from V and 5 bases from J, with 12 bases between. DNA for the CDR3: TGCAGTGCTAGACAGGGAACCGTAACTGAAGCTTTCTTT. This encodes CSARQGTVTEAFF.

Comments on this clonotype: This may be a read error: a much more frequent sequence differs by one nucleotide. The chain joins TRBV20-1 to TRBJ1-1; TRBD1 might be the D (5 bases). The CDR3 is 14 residues long. The germline gives CDR1 DFQATT, CDR2 SNEGSKA (reference sequence). CDR3 sequence (DNA): TGCAGTGCTAGAGAGGGGACGGTGAACGCTGAAGCTTTCTTT. This gives the protein CSAREGTVNAEAFF.

The V gene is TRBV28, the J gene TRBJ1-1; D might be TRBD1 (6 bases). There are 19 residues in the CDR3. V gave up 3 bases and J gave up 3 bases, with 26 bases separating them. Germline V CDR1 and CDR2: MDHEN, SYDVKM. CDR3 nucleotides: TGTGCCAGCAGTTTTCCTAGGGCAGGGGTCCCATTTGGTGACACTGAAGCTTTCTTT. It yields the protein CASSFPRAGVPFGDTEAFF.

V usage is TRBV7-2 and J usage is TRBJ1-2; D possibly corresponds to TRBD1 (6 bases). CDR1 and CDR2 from the germline V gene are SGHTA and FQGNSA. Trimming removed 3 bases at V and 3 bases at J, with 8 bases between. The CDR3 has 13 residues. This CDR3 reads CASSFGQYYGYTF. The CDR3 DNA sequence: TGTGCCAGCAGCTTCGGACAGTACTATGGCTACACCTTC.

The chain has TRBV5-6 and TRBJ2-3; tentative D call: TRBD2 (5 bases). Germline V gene data show CDR1 as SGHDT and CDR2 as YYEEEE. Between the trimmed V and J ends, which lost 2 bases and 6 bases, there was a span of 19 bases. CDR3 length: 16 residues. The CDR3 loop is CASSFVLGYSGDTQYF. CDR3 bases: TGTGCCAGCAGCTTTGTTCTGGGATATTCGGGGGATACGCAGTATTTT.

In this sample, this clonotype turned up many times. This chain connects TRBV27 to TRBJ2-3; D is unresolved. The V end was cut by 0 bases, the J end by 3 bases, with 13 bases between. Germline V gene sequence: CDR1 MNHEY, CDR2 SMNVEV (reference sequence). The CDR3 is 16 amino acids. CDR3 residues: CASSLSRSASTDTQYF. For the CDR3, the DNA is TGTGCCAGCAGTTTATCGAGAAGTGCATCGACAGATACGCAGTATTTT.

This sequence joins TRBV18 and TRBJ2-2, with TRBD1 as a possible D gene (6 bases). The CDR3 spans 14 residues. CDR1 and CDR2 (germline): KGHSH, LQKENI. The V end was cut by 3 bases, the J end by 3 bases, with 8 bases between. The DNA for the CDR3 is TGTGCCAGCTCACCGGACAGTTACACCGGGGAGCTGTTTTTT. This sequence encodes CASSPDSYTGELFF.

This clonotype was recorded at least ten times. The V gene is TRBV6-2 or TRBV6-3, the J gene TRBJ2-2, with unresolved D. V lost 6 bases, J lost 1 base, and 9 bases lay in between. The length of the CDR3 is 14 residues. Germline assignment: CDR1 MNHEY and CDR2 SVGEGT. In nucleotides, the CDR3 is TGTGCCAGCAGACCATCAGGGAACACCGGGGAGCTGTTTTTT. Protein: CASRPSGNTGELFF.

This clonotype has at least ten counts. This chain joins TRBV5-5 and TRBJ1-2; TRBD1 is a possible D gene (5 bases). Germline loops: CDR1 SGHKS, CDR2 YYEKEE (reference sequence). The CDR3 is 14 amino acids. V was shortened by 0 bases and J by 3 bases, with 9 bases between the two germline ends. Here the CDR3 DNA reads TGTGCCAGCAGCTTGGCCGTGGGGGACTATGGCTACACCTTC. Amino acids: CASSLAVGDYGYTF.

In its sample, this clonotype was seen a few times. This sequence joins TRBV12-3 or TRBV12-4 and TRBJ2-6; D is ambiguous. V gave up 7 bases and J gave up 1 base, with 11 bases separating them. The CDR3 has 15 residues. CDR3 coding DNA: TGTGCCAGCAAACGAAGGTTTTCTGGGGCCAACGTCCTGACTTTC. As protein: CASKRRFSGANVLTF.